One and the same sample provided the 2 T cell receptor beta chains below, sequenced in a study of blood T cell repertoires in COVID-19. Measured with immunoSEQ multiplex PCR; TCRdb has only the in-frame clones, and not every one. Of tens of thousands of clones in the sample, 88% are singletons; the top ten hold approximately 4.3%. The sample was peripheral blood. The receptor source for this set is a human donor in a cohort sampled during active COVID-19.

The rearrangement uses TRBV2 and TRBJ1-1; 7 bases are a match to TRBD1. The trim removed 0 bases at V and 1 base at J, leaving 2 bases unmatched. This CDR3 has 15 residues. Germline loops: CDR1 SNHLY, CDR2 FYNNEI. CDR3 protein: CASSEAQGGNTEAFF. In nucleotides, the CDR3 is TGTGCCAGCAGTGAAGCGCAGGGGGGGAACACTGAAGCTTTCTTT.

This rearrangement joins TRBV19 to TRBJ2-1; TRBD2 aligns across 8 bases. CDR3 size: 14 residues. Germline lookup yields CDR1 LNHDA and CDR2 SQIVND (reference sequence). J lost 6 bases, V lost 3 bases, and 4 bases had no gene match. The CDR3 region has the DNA TGTGCCAGTAGTATGCCGGGGGGGTCCAATGAGCAGTTCTTC. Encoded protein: CASSMPGGSNEQFF.